This section outlines one T cell receptor (beta chain) sequence together with its context. Its target is not known. Amplification used 60 Vbeta primers and 13 Jbeta primers. Assay: immunoSEQ multiplex PCR; the TCRdb copy retains only in-frame clones and omits some. The sample has about 160,000 clones; around 86% are singletons. The data were taken from a study of cytomegalovirus exposure and HLA in healthy donors. Findings of the study overall: Productive rates of about 90% or about 30% were seen for most TCR beta V segments in an earlier analysis. TCR beta V- and J-gene trimming was later associated with a missense DCLRE1C variant.

Germline V CDR1 and CDR2: SNHLY, FYNNEI. With V trimmed by 0 bases and J by 12 bases, 5 bases remained unmatched. The CDR3 spans 13 residues. The J gene is TRBJ2-1, the V gene TRBV2; 7 bases are shared with TRBD1. The clonotype was recovered from a man aged 45-65 years in good health and CMV-seropositive. The sample was PBMCs. CDR3 DNA: TGTGCCAGCAGTGAAGCTCCTAGACAGGGGCAGTTCTTC. Amino acid sequence: CASSEAPRQGQFF.